This TCR beta chain derives from a study of blood T cell repertoires in COVID-19. Study summary: Samples representing acute and convalescent COVID-19 were sourced from the United States, Italy and Spain. PBMCs, B-cell-depleted T cells, or T cells provided the cDNA or gDNA that made up the material.

TCRdb's copy holds only in-frame clones and misses some; the assay was immunoSEQ multiplex PCR. The sample consists of 100,000 to 150,000 clones, approximately 88% of them appearing once. The source of this sequence is a woman of 80 years or more with acute or convalescent COVID-19. Sample: peripheral blood.

Here the CDR3 reads CASSLEGAGGNEQFF. The CDR3, as DNA: TGTGCCAGCAGCTTAGAGGGGGCCGGTGGGAATGAGCAGTTCTTC. This chain uses TRBV7-6 with TRBJ2-1; 7 bases fit TRBD1. In germline, CDR1 is SGHVS, CDR2 FNYEAQ. There are 15 residues in the CDR3. V lost 1 base to trimming and J lost 7 bases; unmatched junction nucleotides: 7.